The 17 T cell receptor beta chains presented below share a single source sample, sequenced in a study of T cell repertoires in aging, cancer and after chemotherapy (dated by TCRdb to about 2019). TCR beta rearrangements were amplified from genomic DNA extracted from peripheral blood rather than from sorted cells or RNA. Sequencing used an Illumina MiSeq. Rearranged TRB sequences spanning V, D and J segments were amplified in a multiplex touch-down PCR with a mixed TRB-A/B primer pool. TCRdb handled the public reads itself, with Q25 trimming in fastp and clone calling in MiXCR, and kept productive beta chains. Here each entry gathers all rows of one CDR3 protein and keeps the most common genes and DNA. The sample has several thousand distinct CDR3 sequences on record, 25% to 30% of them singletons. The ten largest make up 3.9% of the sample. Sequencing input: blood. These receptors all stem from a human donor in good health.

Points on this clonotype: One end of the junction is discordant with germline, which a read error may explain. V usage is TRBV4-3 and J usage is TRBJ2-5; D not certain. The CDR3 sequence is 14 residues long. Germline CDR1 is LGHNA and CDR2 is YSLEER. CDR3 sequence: CASSLNSGLETQYF. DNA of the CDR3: TGTGCCAGCAGCCTGAATAGTGGGTTGGAGACCCAGTACTTC.

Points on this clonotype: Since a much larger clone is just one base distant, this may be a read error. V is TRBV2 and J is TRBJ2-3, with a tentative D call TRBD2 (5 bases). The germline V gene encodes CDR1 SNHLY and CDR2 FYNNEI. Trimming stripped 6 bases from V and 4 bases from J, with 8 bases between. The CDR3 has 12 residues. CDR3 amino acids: CASSIGADTQYF. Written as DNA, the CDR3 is TGTGCCAGCAGCATCGGGGCAGATACGCAGTATTTT.

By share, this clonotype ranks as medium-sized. The CDR3 sequence: CASSLGQGAYEQYF. As DNA, the CDR3 is TGCGCCAGCAGCTTGGGACAGGGGGCCTACGAGCAGTACTTC. The chain recombines TRBV5-1 with TRBJ2-7, with TRBD1 matching 9 bases. CDR1 and CDR2 (germline): SGHRS, YFSETQ. The CDR3 totals 14 residues. With V trimmed by 0 bases and J by 2 bases, 0 bases remained unmatched.

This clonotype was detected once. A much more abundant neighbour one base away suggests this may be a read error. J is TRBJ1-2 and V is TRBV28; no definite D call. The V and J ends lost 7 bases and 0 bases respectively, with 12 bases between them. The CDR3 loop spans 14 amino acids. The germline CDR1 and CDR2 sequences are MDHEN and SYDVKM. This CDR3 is CASTKDGPNYGYTF. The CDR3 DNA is TGTGCCAGCACTAAAGACGGGCCTAACTATGGCTACACCTTC.

CDR3 in DNA: TGTGCCAGCAGTTTATTGTCGAGAATCACAGATACGCAGTATTTT. Protein product: CASSLLSRITDTQYF. The V and J genes are TRBV27 and TRBJ2-3; no clear D. The V and J ends lost 1 base and 2 bases respectively, with 10 bases between them. The CDR3 runs to 15 residues. The germline V gene has CDR1 MNHEY and CDR2 SMNVEV (reference sequence).

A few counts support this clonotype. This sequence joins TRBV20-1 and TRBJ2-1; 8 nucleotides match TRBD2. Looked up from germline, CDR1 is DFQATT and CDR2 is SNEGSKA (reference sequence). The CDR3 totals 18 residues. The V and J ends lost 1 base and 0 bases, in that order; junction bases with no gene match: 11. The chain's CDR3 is CSARGGGSGIFSYNEQFF. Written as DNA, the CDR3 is TGCAGTGCTAGAGGCGGAGGTAGCGGGATTTTCTCCTACAATGAGCAGTTCTTC.

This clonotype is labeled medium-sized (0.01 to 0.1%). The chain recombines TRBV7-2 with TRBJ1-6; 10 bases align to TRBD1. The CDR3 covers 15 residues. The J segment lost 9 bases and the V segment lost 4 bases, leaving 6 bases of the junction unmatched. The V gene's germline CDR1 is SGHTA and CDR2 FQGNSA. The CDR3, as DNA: TGTGCCAGCAGCTCGCGGACAGGGGGATCTTCACCCCTCCACTTT. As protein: CASSSRTGGSSPLHF.

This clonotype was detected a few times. The CDR3 sequence is CADDLQLEEQFF. CDR3 coding DNA: TGTGCCGACGACCTCCAGCTAGAAGAGCAGTTCTTC. The chain employs TRBV28 and TRBJ2-1; D is undetermined. Germline-derived CDR1 and CDR2 are MDHEN and SYDVKM. The length of the CDR3 is 12 residues. Trimming removed 11 bases from V and 10 bases from J, with 18 bases in between.

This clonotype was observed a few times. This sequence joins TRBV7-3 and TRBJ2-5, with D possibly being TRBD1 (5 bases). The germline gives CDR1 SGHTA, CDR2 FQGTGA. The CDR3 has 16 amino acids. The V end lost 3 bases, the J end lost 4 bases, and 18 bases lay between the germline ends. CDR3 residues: CASSFKDPVGPETQYF. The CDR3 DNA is TGTGCCAGCAGCTTCAAAGACCCGGTGGGGCCAGAGACCCAGTACTTC.

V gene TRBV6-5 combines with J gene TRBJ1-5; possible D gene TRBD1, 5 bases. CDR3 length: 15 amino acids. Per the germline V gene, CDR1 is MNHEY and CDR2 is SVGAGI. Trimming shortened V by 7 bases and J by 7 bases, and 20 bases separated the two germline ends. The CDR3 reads CASTPRGGGEQPQHF. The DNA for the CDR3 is TGTGCCAGCACCCCCCGGGGCGGGGGGGAACAGCCCCAGCATTTT.

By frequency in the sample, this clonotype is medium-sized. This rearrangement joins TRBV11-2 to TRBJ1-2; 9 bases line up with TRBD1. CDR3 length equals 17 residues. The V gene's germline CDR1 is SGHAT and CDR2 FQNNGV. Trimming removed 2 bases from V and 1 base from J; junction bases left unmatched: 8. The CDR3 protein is CASSLSLGQGLNYGYTF. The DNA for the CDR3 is TGTGCCAGCAGCTTAAGCCTGGGACAGGGTCTTAACTATGGCTACACCTTC.

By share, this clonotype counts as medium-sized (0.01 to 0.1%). The chain's CDR3 is CASSWREPDTQYF. In DNA, the CDR3 is TGTGCCAGCAGCTGGAGGGAACCAGATACGCAGTATTTT. The V gene is TRBV11-3, the J gene TRBJ2-3; tentatively, D is TRBD2 (6 bases). The length of the CDR3 is 13 residues. V was cut by 4 bases and J by 4 bases, with 9 bases left in between. CDR1 and CDR2 from the germline V gene are SGHNT and YENEEA.

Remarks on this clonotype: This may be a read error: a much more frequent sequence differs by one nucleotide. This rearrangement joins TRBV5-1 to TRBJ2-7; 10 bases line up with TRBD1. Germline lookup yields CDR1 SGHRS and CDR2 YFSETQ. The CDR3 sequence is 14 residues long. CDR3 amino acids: CASSLGQGLDEQYF. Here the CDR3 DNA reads TGTGCCAGCAGCTTGGGACAGGGGCTGGACGAGCAGTACTTC. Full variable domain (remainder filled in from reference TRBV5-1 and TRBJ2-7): KAGVTQTPRYLIKTRGQQVTLSCSPISGHRSVSWYQQTPGQGLQFLFEYFSETQRNKGNFPGRFSGRQFSNSRSEMNVSTLELGDSALYLCASSLGQGLDEQYFGPGTRLTVT.

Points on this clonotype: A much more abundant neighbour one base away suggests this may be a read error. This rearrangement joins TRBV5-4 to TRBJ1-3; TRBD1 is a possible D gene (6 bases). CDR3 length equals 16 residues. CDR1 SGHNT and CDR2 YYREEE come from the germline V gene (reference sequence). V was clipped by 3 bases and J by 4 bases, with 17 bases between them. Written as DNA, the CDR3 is TGTGCCAGCAGCTACGACTCTGGGGGGCGCGGAAACACCATATATTTT. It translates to CASSYDSGGRGNTIYF.

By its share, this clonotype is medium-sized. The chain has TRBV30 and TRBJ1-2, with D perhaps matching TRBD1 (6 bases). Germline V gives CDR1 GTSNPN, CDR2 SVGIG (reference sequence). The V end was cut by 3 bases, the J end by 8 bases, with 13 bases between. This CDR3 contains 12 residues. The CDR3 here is CAWRRGAVGYTF. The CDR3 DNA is TGTGCCTGGAGGCGGGGGGCTGTGGGCTACACCTTC.

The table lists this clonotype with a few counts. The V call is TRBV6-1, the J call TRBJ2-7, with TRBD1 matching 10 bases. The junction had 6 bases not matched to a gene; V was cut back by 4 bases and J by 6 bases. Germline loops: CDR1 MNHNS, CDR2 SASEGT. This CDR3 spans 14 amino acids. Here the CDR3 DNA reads TGTGCCAGCAGTGGCCGGGACAGGGGACGCGAGCAGTACGTC. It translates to CASSGRDRGREQYV.

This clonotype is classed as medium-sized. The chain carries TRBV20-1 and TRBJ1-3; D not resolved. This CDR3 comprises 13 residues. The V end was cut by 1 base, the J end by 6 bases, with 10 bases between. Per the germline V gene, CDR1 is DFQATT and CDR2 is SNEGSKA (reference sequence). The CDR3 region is CSARGLVKNTIYF. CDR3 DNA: TGCAGTGCTAGAGGTCTGGTAAAAAACACCATATATTTT.